One T cell receptor beta chain is described in this entry. Antigen: not known. The record originates from a study of pediatric ulcerative colitis. Study outcomes and limitations: All ulcerative colitis patients, but no controls, carried a couple of rectal clonotypes.

The CDR3 contains 14 residues. Germline assignment: CDR1 MDHEN and CDR2 SYDVKM. Trimming removed 6 bases from V and 4 bases from J; junction bases left unmatched: 6. Measured with immunoSEQ multiplex PCR; TCRdb has only the in-frame clones, and not every one. The repertoire consists of around 14,000 clones, with 85% to 90% occurring once and the leading ten covering 0.85% to 1%. The receptor comes from a boy younger than 18 with moderate ulcerative colitis. This chain connects TRBV28 to TRBJ2-7; 10 nucleotides line up with TRBD2. The sample taken for sequencing was blood. The CDR3 coding sequence is TGTGCCAGCAGAGGAGCGGGAGGGCTTTACGAGCAGTACTTC. Its translation: CASRGAGGLYEQYF.